These T cell receptor beta chains were read from a single sample in a study of cytomegalovirus exposure and HLA in healthy donors. The assay was immunoSEQ multiplex PCR, and TCRdb's table has in-frame clones only and misses some. Of 170,000 or so clones listed, 80% were seen once; the top ten hold 0.65%. Specimen: PBMCs. All receptors come from a boy between 10 and 17 years old in good health and CMV-seronegative. Each CDR3 is given without its conserved first and last residue. D genes are given only for firm matches.

v_call,d_call,j_call,cdr3_aa
TRBV5-1,TRBD2,TRBJ2-1,ASGRGSGGYNEQF
TRBV7-8,TRBD1,TRBJ2-7,ASSLDRGINYEQY
TRBV2,NA,TRBJ1-1,ASRMDITYAEAF
TRBV10-3,NA,TRBJ1-2,AISEGEVRGYT
TRBV13,TRBD1,TRBJ1-1,ASSFGQGAEAF
TRBV16,TRBD1,TRBJ1-5,ASSQLRTGGSGNQPQH
TRBV5-8,NA,TRBJ2-5,ASSLRGAETQY
TRBV5-1,TRBD1,TRBJ2-2,ASSAGTGGTGELF
TRBV30,TRBD1,TRBJ1-6,AWTPGQAFLTLH
TRBV7-9,NA,TRBJ2-2,ASSLGPPTTGELF